A single sample is the source of the 9 T cell receptor beta chains below, sequenced in a study of glioma-infiltrating T cells after dendritic cell vaccination. Method: immunoSEQ multiplex PCR; TCRdb's copy keeps in-frame clones and lacks some. This sample carries roughly 47,000 clones, 85% of them seen once, and the ten largest clones take over 9.5%. The starting material was blood, obtained before dendritic cell vaccination. The receptor set was obtained from a human donor with glioblastoma.

This rearrangement joins TRBV7-9 to TRBJ1-2, with D hard to call. Germline CDR1 and CDR2: SEHNR and FQNEAQ (reference sequence). V shed 8 bases and J shed 0 bases, with 10 bases lying between them. CDR3 size: 13 residues. The CDR3 here is CASVGAANYGYTF. CDR3 nucleotides: TGTGCCAGCGTGGGCGCAGCTAACTATGGCTACACCTTC. The entire variable domain, with the rest obtained from reference TRBV7-9 and TRBJ1-2, is as follows: DTGVSQNPRHKITKRGQNVTFRCDPISEHNRLYWYRQTLGQGPEFLTYFQNEAQLEKSRLLSDRFSAERPKGSFSTLEIQRTEQGDSAMYLCASVGAANYGYTFGSGTRLTVV.

The rearrangement joins TRBV30 to TRBJ1-2, with 8 positions matching TRBD1. Germline V lookup: CDR1 GTSNPN, CDR2 SVGIG (reference sequence). CDR3 length: 14 amino acids. After removal of 0 bases from V and 8 bases from J, the junction contained 8 bases not matched to a gene. The CDR3 is CAWSVSRGQGGYTF. DNA for the CDR3: TGTGCCTGGAGTGTCTCCAGGGGGCAGGGAGGCTACACCTTC.

The rearrangement links TRBV19 to TRBJ1-5; D might be TRBD1 (6 bases). Germline CDR1 is LNHDA and CDR2 is SQIVND (reference sequence). CDR3 length: 16 amino acids. Trimming took off 1 base at V and 2 bases at J, with 12 bases between the two ends. CDR3 DNA: TGTGCCAGTAGTATAGTCGGGGGGCTGGGCAATCAGCCCCAGCATTTT. This encodes CASSIVGGLGNQPQHF.

The CDR3 region is CASSMRVPPDTQYF. CDR3 bases: TGTGCCAGTAGTATGCGAGTGCCACCAGATACGCAGTATTTT. The genes are TRBV19 and TRBJ2-3; D remains ambiguous. The CDR3 is 14 amino acids. Germline V CDR1 and CDR2: LNHDA, SQIVND (reference sequence). V gave up 3 bases and J gave up 4 bases, with 11 bases separating them.

This clone was seen a few times. The gene calls are TRBV4-3 and TRBJ2-6; D is possibly TRBD2 (5 bases). Per the germline V gene, CDR1 is LGHNA and CDR2 is YSLEER. The CDR3 loop spans 16 amino acids. V shed 1 base and J shed 1 base, with 8 bases lying between them. As DNA, the CDR3 is TGCGCCAGCAGCCAAGTATCGGGATCTGGGGCCAACGTCCTGACTTTC. This sequence encodes CASSQVSGSGANVLTF.

The chain is built from TRBV6-1 and TRBJ2-7, with 9 bases aligning to TRBD1. The CDR3 is 14 residues long. The germline CDR1 and CDR2 sequences are MNHNS and SASEGT. After removal of 7 bases from V and 6 bases from J, the junction contained 10 bases not matched to a gene. The CDR3 nucleotides are TGTGCCAGCAAACTGGACAGGGGAACTAGCGAGCAGTACTTC. Amino acid sequence: CASKLDRGTSEQYF.

The chain combines TRBV6-5 with TRBJ2-7; TRBD2 aligns across 10 bases. The CDR3 length is 14 residues. V lost 9 bases, J lost 7 bases, and 12 bases stayed unmatched. CDR1 and CDR2 (germline): MNHEY, SVGAGI. Here the CDR3 reads CASGTSADLGEQYF. CDR3 DNA: TGTGCCAGTGGGACTAGCGCCGACCTAGGGGAGCAGTACTTC.

This clone was counted once. This chain uses TRBV30 with TRBJ2-7; 9 positions match TRBD2. CDR3 size: 15 residues. CDR1 GTSNPN and CDR2 SVGIG come from the germline V gene (reference sequence). Trimming cost V 4 bases and J 0 bases; bases outside gene matches: 7. The CDR3, as DNA: TGTGCCTGGACCCTTAGCGGGGGCGTCTCCTACGAGCAGTACTTC. Protein: CAWTLSGGVSYEQYF.

This sequence joins TRBV18 and TRBJ1-2, with D unclear. Germline loops: CDR1 KGHSH, CDR2 LQKENI. CDR3 length: 13 residues. The V and J ends lost 0 bases and 5 bases respectively, with 7 bases between them. The DNA of the CDR3 is TGTGCCAGCTCACCACCGACCGGGTATGGCTACACCTTC. Residues: CASSPPTGYGYTF.